The T cell receptor (beta chain) described here comes from a study of OX40 agonist ivuxolimab in advanced cancers. At the level of the study: Three partial responders included one hepatocellular carcinoma patient and two cutaneous melanoma patients.

There are 12 residues in the CDR3. V lost 6 bases, J lost 5 bases, and 13 bases lay in between. Germline CDR1 reads SQVTM; CDR2 reads ANQGSEA. Systemic immunosuppression or a history of autoimmune disease excluded patients. Repertoires were generated with immunoSEQ multiplex PCR, while TCRdb's copy carries only in-frame clones and drops some. The table shows about 100,000 clones, with around nine tenths occurring only once. This TCR came from an adult with an advanced solid tumor such as melanoma, head and neck, liver or kidney cancer. The sample consisted of CD4+ or CD8+ T cells sorted from blood, taken in a trial of the OX40 agonist ivuxolimab. V and J are TRBV29-1 and TRBJ2-5; D uncertain. CDR3 loop: CSVRHFLETQYF. CDR3 nucleotides: TGCAGCGTCCGACATTTCTTGGAGACCCAGTACTTC.